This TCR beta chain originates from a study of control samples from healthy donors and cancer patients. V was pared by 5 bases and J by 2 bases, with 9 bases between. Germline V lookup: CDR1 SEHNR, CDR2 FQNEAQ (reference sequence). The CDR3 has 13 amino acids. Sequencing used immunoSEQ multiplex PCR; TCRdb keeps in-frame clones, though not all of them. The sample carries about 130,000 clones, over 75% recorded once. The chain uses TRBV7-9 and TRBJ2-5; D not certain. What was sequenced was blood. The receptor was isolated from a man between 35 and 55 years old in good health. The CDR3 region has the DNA TGTGCCAGCAGCCCCCCCTCTCAAGAGACCCAGTACTTC. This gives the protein CASSPPSQETQYF. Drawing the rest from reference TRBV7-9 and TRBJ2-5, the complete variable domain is DTGVSQNPRHKITKRGQNVTFRCDPISEHNRLYWYRQTLGQGPEFLTYFQNEAQLEKSRLLSDRFSAERPKGSFSTLEIQRTEQGDSAMYLCASSPPSQETQYFGPGTRLLVL.